The rows below give T cell receptor beta chains drawn from one sample of a study of CD8+CD57+ T cells in acquired aplastic anemia. One entry per CDR3 protein, called by TCRdb with MiXCR from the reads. The data hold approximately 95,000 distinct CDR3 sequences, with about 67% observed a single time. The material sequenced was sorted CD4+, CD8+, or CD8+CD57+ T cells (not recorded which) from PBMCs. The receptors originated from a human donor with aplastic anemia. The CDR3 runs from the conserved cysteine through the conserved F or W. The D gene is left open where the match is weak. For some rows the clone size is stated as once, few or many, or as a class when expanded; others skip it.

j_call	d_call	cdr3_length	v_call	clone_size	cdr3_nt	cdr3_aa
TRBJ2-7	NA	12	TRBV7-9	few	TGTGCCAGCAGCTTGGGGGGTGTCGAGCAGTACTTC	CASSLGGVEQYF
TRBJ1-2	NA	13	TRBV2	NA	TGTGCCAGCAGTGCAGACATAAACTATGGCTACACCTTC	CASSADINYGYTF
TRBJ1-2	NA	13	TRBV29-1	NA	TGCAGCGTCGAAAAGTCTAGTGGATATGGCTACACCTTC	CSVEKSSGYGYTF
TRBJ2-6	TRBD1	19	TRBV5-1	NA	TGCGCCAGCAGCTTGGCGACAGGGGGCGCGATAGCAGGGGCCAACGTCCTGACTTTC	CASSLATGGAIAGANVLTF
TRBJ1-5	NA	12	TRBV20-1	NA	TGCAGTGCCCTACAGGGTAGGCAGCCCCAGCATTTT	CSALQGRQPQHF
TRBJ2-7	NA	15	TRBV12-3/TRBV12-4	few	TGTGCCAGCAGCCACATAAAACAGGGCGTTTACGAGCAGTACTTC	CASSHIKQGVYEQYF
TRBJ1-2	TRBD1	13	TRBV10-2	NA	TGCGCCAGCAGTGAAGGGACAGGGGATGGCTACACCTTC	CASSEGTGDGYTF
TRBJ2-7	TRBD1	14	TRBV20-1	NA	TGCAGTGCTAGAGGGGACAGGGCCCCCTACGAGCAGTACTTC	CSARGDRAPYEQYF
TRBJ1-1	NA	14	TRBV20-1	few	TGCAGTGCTAGGCGAGGGGATTCGAACACTGAAGCTTTCTTT	CSARRGDSNTEAFF
TRBJ1-1	NA	13	TRBV7-9	NA	TGTGCCAGCAGCTTAAGACAGAACACTGAAGCTTTCTTT	CASSLRQNTEAFF
TRBJ2-1	TRBD2	16	TRBV7-7	NA	TGTGCCAGCAGCGAGGGGGGAGCGGGGGGGTACAATGAGCAGTTCTTC	CASSEGGAGGYNEQFF
TRBJ1-5	TRBD1	16	TRBV9	NA	TGTGCCAGCAGCGTAGGACAGGGTGGGGCCAATCAGCCCCAGCATTTT	CASSVGQGGANQPQHF
TRBJ1-1	NA	13	TRBV7-8	NA	TGTGCCAGCAGCGGAGCCTTCGGCACTGAAGCTTTCTTT	CASSGAFGTEAFF
TRBJ1-2	NA	12	TRBV29-1	medium-sized	TGCAGCGTTGACGAGGGGAACTATGGCTACACCTTC	CSVDEGNYGYTF
TRBJ1-5	NA	14	TRBV9	NA	TGTGCCAGCAGCGTAGCAGGCGAGGGTCAGCCCCAGCATTTT	CASSVAGEGQPQHF
TRBJ2-1	NA	15	TRBV24-1	NA	TGTGCCACCAGTGATTTGGCTAGCGCGTACAATGAGCAGTTCTTC	CATSDLASAYNEQFF
TRBJ2-7	TRBD1	13	TRBV29-1	NA	TGCAGCATACCGGGACAGGGCTTCGTTGAGCAGTACTTC	CSIPGQGFVEQYF
TRBJ1-6	TRBD1	14	TRBV2	NA	TGTGCCAGCAGTCAACAGGGGTCTGGTTCACCCCTCCACTTT	CASSQQGSGSPLHF
TRBJ1-2	NA	14	TRBV3-1	NA	TGTGCCAGCAGCCAAGGTGACGGGTACTATGGCTACACCTTC	CASSQGDGYYGYTF
TRBJ1-3	NA	11	TRBV29-1	NA	TGCAGCGTTGAAAGGGGAAACACCATATATTTT	CSVERGNTIYF
TRBJ2-2	TRBD2	12	TRBV29-1	NA	TGCAGCGTCTCGGGGGGGCCCGGGGAGCTGTTTTTT	CSVSGGPGELFF
TRBJ2-3	TRBD1	15	TRBV15	few	TGTGCCACCAGCCCTCGACAGGGGCGCACAGATACGCAGTATTTT	CATSPRQGRTDTQYF